The 26 T cell receptor beta chains below all came from one sample that was sequenced in a study of cytomegalovirus exposure and HLA in healthy donors. The data were produced by immunoSEQ multiplex PCR, yet TCRdb's version contains in-frame clones alone and is incomplete. Here the sample spans fewer than 300,000 clones, more than 75% being singletons. The sequenced material came from PBMCs. The receptors shown here come from a woman in her late teens or twenties in good health and CMV-seronegative.

The chain is built from TRBV27 and TRBJ2-7; 7 bases line up with TRBD1. V was pared by 5 bases and J by 1 base, with 8 bases of the junction left unmatched. The CDR3 is 15 amino acids. Germline lookup yields CDR1 MNHEY and CDR2 SMNVEV (reference sequence). CDR3 loop: CASSRMTGISYEQYF. The CDR3 DNA sequence: TGTGCCAGCAGTAGGATGACAGGGATTTCCTACGAGCAGTACTTC.

This chain joins TRBV11-2 and TRBJ2-7; 9 bases line up with TRBD1. Germline V gene sequence: CDR1 SGHAT, CDR2 FQNNGV. The trim removed 4 bases at V and 4 bases at J, leaving 8 bases unmatched. This CDR3 region has 15 residues. This CDR3 reads CASSSTRTGVYEQYF. CDR3 DNA sequence: TGTGCCAGCAGCTCCACCCGGACAGGGGTTTACGAGCAGTACTTC.

The chain has TRBV5-1 and TRBJ1-2; a weak D match, TRBD1 (6 bases). In germline, CDR1 is SGHRS, CDR2 YFSETQ. The V end lost 0 bases, the J end lost 2 bases, and 8 bases lay between the germline ends. The length of the CDR3 is 14 residues. DNA for the CDR3: TGCGCCAGCAGCTTGGAGGGGGGGAACTATGGCTACACCTTC. Its protein is CASSLEGGNYGYTF.

The genes are TRBV19 and TRBJ2-7, with a weak D call TRBD2 (6 bases). This CDR3 has 14 residues. In germline, CDR1 is LNHDA, CDR2 SQIVND (reference sequence). With 3 bases removed from V and 5 bases from J, the gap between germline ends came to 14 bases. In DNA, the CDR3 is TGTGCCAGTAGTATGGGGACTTTAGGACACGAGCAGTACTTC. It translates to CASSMGTLGHEQYF.

This chain connects TRBV27 to TRBJ2-7, with 9 bases aligning to TRBD1. Germline values: CDR1 MNHEY, CDR2 SMNVEV (reference sequence). This CDR3 is built from 13 residues. Trimming took 3 bases from V and 8 from J; bases not matched to a gene: 5. The CDR3 loop is CASSFIQGAKQYF. The CDR3 nucleotides read TGTGCCAGCAGTTTCATACAGGGGGCAAAGCAGTACTTC.

The rearrangement uses TRBV7-2 and TRBJ2-5; D possibly corresponds to TRBD1 (6 bases). The length of the CDR3 is 14 residues. CDR1 is SGHTA and CDR2 is FQGNSA in the germline V gene. The V gene lost 3 bases and the J gene lost 1 base, with 9 bases spanning the gap. CDR3 coding DNA: TGTGCCAGCAGCTTCCGGGACACCCAAGAGACCCAGTACTTC. Translation gives CASSFRDTQETQYF.

V usage is TRBV4-3 and J usage is TRBJ1-1; D unclear. The CDR3 covers 16 residues. V was shortened by 0 bases and J by 3 bases, with 14 bases between the two germline ends. Germline V gene lookup returns CDR1 LGHNA and CDR2 YSLEER. The CDR3: CASSQDLRSGYTEAFF. The CDR3 bases are TGCGCCAGCAGCCAAGATTTGAGGAGCGGGTACACTGAAGCTTTCTTT.

V gene TRBV5-1 combines with J gene TRBJ1-2; TRBD1 is a possible D gene (5 bases). The V end lost 0 bases, the J end lost 6 bases, and 18 bases lay between the germline ends. Germline-derived CDR1 and CDR2 are SGHRS and YFSETQ. CDR3 size: 16 residues. The CDR3 sequence is CASSLDPQGSFDGYTF. In nucleotides, the CDR3 is TGCGCCAGCAGCTTGGATCCCCAGGGTTCTTTTGATGGCTACACCTTC.

The CDR3 coding sequence is TGTGCCAGCAAGGGGGAACCAACTAGTCCAGATACGCAGTATTTT. The encoded protein is CASKGEPTSPDTQYF. The chain employs TRBV2 and TRBJ2-3; the D gene is possibly TRBD1 (6 bases). Trimming left V 7 bases short and J 4 bases short, with 18 bases between. Looked up from germline, CDR1 is SNHLY and CDR2 is FYNNEI. This CDR3 comprises 15 residues.

This chain links TRBV28 with TRBJ2-7; 7 positions agree with TRBD1. Trimming at V came to 2 bases and at J to 2 bases, leaving 3 bases not matched to a gene. This CDR3 is 14 amino acids long. Germline V gives CDR1 MDHEN, CDR2 SYDVKM. The CDR3 DNA is TGTGCCAGCAGTTTACCGGGGACAGCCTACGAGCAGTACTTC. This sequence encodes CASSLPGTAYEQYF.

V usage is TRBV28 and J usage is TRBJ2-7, with TRBD1 as a possible D gene (6 bases). Trimming took off 6 bases at V and 5 bases at J, with 8 bases between the two ends. The CDR3 is 11 amino acids. Germline loops: CDR1 MDHEN, CDR2 SYDVKM. The CDR3 region is CASRYRDEQYF. The CDR3 DNA sequence: TGTGCCAGCAGGTACAGGGACGAGCAGTACTTC.

The gene calls are TRBV6-1 and TRBJ1-5; possibly TRBD1 for D (6 bases). V lost 8 bases and J lost 14, with 25 bases in between. The CDR3 is 14 residues long. Per germline, CDR1 MNHNS and CDR2 SASEGT. CDR3 sequence (DNA): TGTGCCAGCTTAAAAGGACAGTCTTATAGTCCTAAGCATTTT. Amino acid sequence: CASLKGQSYSPKHF.

V and J are TRBV2 and TRBJ2-1; D perhaps matches TRBD2 (5 bases). Between the trimmed V and J ends, which lost 6 bases and 1 base, there was a span of 13 bases. Germline V gene data show CDR1 as SNHLY and CDR2 as FYNNEI. The CDR3 spans 15 residues. The CDR3 region is CASSGIVISYNEQFF. DNA of the CDR3: TGTGCCAGCAGCGGGATAGTAATATCCTACAATGAGCAGTTCTTC.

This clone has a single count. The chain joins TRBV2 to TRBJ2-3; TRBD2 is a possible D gene (5 bases). V lost 6 bases to trimming and J lost 0 bases, with 16 bases between them. CDR3 length: 16 amino acids. CDR1 is SNHLY and CDR2 is FYNNEI in the germline V gene. In DNA form, the CDR3 reads TGTGCCAGCAGCGACTACGATAGCGTGAGCACAGATACGCAGTATTTT. Translation gives CASSDYDSVSTDTQYF.

This clone has just one count. The chain has TRBV11-2 and TRBJ1-2, with D maybe TRBD1 (5 bases). Per the germline V gene, CDR1 is SGHAT and CDR2 is FQNNGV. The CDR3 runs 11 residues. V was shortened by 2 bases and J by 10 bases, with 8 bases between the two germline ends. CDR3 loop: CASSLRGVYTF. Here the CDR3 DNA reads TGTGCCAGCAGCTTACGGGGGGTCTACACCTTC.

The V gene is TRBV7-2, the J gene TRBJ2-7, with D uncertain. The V end was cut by 2 bases, the J end by 4 bases, with 9 bases between. Germline-derived CDR1 and CDR2 are SGHTA and FQGNSA. The CDR3 loop spans 13 amino acids. The CDR3: CASSLIDAYEQYF. In DNA form, the CDR3 reads TGTGCCAGCAGCTTAATAGATGCATACGAGCAGTACTTC.

This clone was counted a single time. The chain has TRBV9 and TRBJ2-5; no definite D call. The germline V gene encodes CDR1 SGDLS and CDR2 YYNGEE. The CDR3 is 13 amino acids. The germline V and J ends were trimmed by 0 bases and 7 bases, with 10 bases remaining between them. The CDR3 nucleotides are TGTGCCAGCAGCGTAGATCAACCAGGGACCCAGTACTTC. Encoded protein: CASSVDQPGTQYF. Complete variable domain (other parts from reference TRBV9 and TRBJ2-5): DSGVTQTPKHLITATGQRVTLRCSPRSGDLSVYWYQQSLDQGLQFLIQYYNGEERAKGNILERFSAQQFPDLHSELNLSSLELGDSALYFCASSVDQPGTQYFGPGTRLLVL.

The chain employs TRBV19 and TRBJ1-2; 7 nucleotides agree with TRBD1. The V gene end was trimmed by 3 bases and the J gene end by 8 bases; junction bases not matched to a gene: 12. The CDR3 extends over 15 amino acids. Germline V lookup: CDR1 LNHDA, CDR2 SQIVND (reference sequence). CDR3 amino acids: CASSINLDRVDGYTF. DNA of the CDR3: TGTGCCAGTAGTATCAATCTCGACAGGGTGGACGGCTACACCTTC.

The chain is built from TRBV5-1 and TRBJ2-3; TRBD2 agrees at 7 bases. V lost 0 bases to trimming and J lost 2 bases; unmatched junction nucleotides: 9. CDR3 size: 17 residues. The V gene's germline CDR1 is SGHRS and CDR2 YFSETQ. CDR3 sequence (DNA): TGCGCCAGCAGCTTGGTGTCTAGCGGAGGATTCACAGATACGCAGTATTTT. Encoded protein: CASSLVSSGGFTDTQYF.

V gene TRBV6-5 combines with J gene TRBJ2-1; 7 bases fit TRBD1. Trimming removed 3 bases from V and 3 bases from J; junction bases left unmatched: 8. Germline lookup yields CDR1 MNHEY and CDR2 SVGAGI. This CDR3 is built from 16 residues. The CDR3 loop reads CASSYQRQGFYNEQFF. The CDR3 coding sequence is TGTGCCAGCAGTTATCAGCGACAGGGATTCTACAATGAGCAGTTCTTC.

The chain is built from TRBV19 and TRBJ1-1; D is uncertain. Trimming took 5 bases from V and 6 from J, leaving 10 bases between them. Per the germline V gene, CDR1 is LNHDA and CDR2 is SQIVND (reference sequence). CDR3 length: 12 amino acids. CDR3 bases: TGTGCCAGTAGTTCGCGAAGCGCTGAAGCTTTCTTT. Protein: CASSSRSAEAFF.

The V and J genes are TRBV30 and TRBJ2-3, with D unresolved. The CDR3 has 14 residues. Deletions cut 0 bases from V and 0 bases from J, with 7 bases between. The germline V gene has CDR1 GTSNPN and CDR2 SVGIG (reference sequence). Here the CDR3 DNA reads TGTGCCTGGAGTGTTAGAGATAGCACAGATACGCAGTATTTT. Translating it yields CAWSVRDSTDTQYF.

The V and J genes are TRBV29-1 and TRBJ2-5, with D perhaps TRBD1 (6 bases). CDR3 size: 11 residues. The germline V gene encodes CDR1 SQVTM and CDR2 ANQGSEA. The germline V and J ends were trimmed by 7 bases and 3 bases, with 9 bases remaining between them. In nucleotides, the CDR3 is TGCAGCGCCTGGGACAAAGAGACCCAGTACTTC. Protein sequence: CSAWDKETQYF.

V is TRBV2 and J is TRBJ2-7, with 7 bases lining up with TRBD1. This CDR3 has 14 residues. Per germline, CDR1 SNHLY and CDR2 FYNNEI. With V trimmed by 7 bases and J by 2 bases, 8 bases remained unmatched. As DNA, the CDR3 is TGTGCCAGCACCCCTGACAGGGCCACCTACGAGCAGTACTTC. Translating gives CASTPDRATYEQYF.

CDR3 residues: CASSDGSNQPQHF. CDR3 DNA sequence: TGTGCCAGCAGTGACGGGAGCAATCAGCCCCAGCATTTT. V is TRBV6-5 and J is TRBJ1-5; D unresolved. The CDR3 runs 13 residues. CDR1 is MNHEY and CDR2 is SVGAGI in the germline V gene. Trimming took off 5 bases at V and 1 base at J, with 6 bases between the two ends.

The CDR3 here is CASSFTGRVTDTQYF. CDR3 bases: TGCGCCAGCAGCTTTACCGGGAGGGTCACAGATACGCAGTATTTT. V usage is TRBV5-1 and J usage is TRBJ2-3, with TRBD2 matching 8 bases. V shed 2 bases and J 2 bases; nucleotides not matched to a gene: 4. Germline CDR1 SGHRS, CDR2 YFSETQ. The CDR3 has 15 residues.